The rows below give T cell receptor beta chains drawn from one sample of a study of T-cell reconstitution after alpha-beta-depleted transplantation in children. Each CDR3 protein is one row after TCRdb ran MiXCR on the PCR reads. The table records 500,000 to 750,000 distinct CDR3 sequences, 10% to 15% of them present only once. The sample consisted of PBMCs, mostly from graft donor cells, taken 360 days after TCRalphabeta/CD19-depleted stem cell transplant. These receptors originate from a male patient aged 5 to 17 who had a stem cell transplant for acute myeloid leukemia, so the T cells may come from the graft donor. Both conserved end residues are part of each CDR3. D genes are given only for firm matches. Rows may omit the clone size; those that give it use once, few, many or a size class.

abundance	j_gene	v_gene	d_gene	CDR3aa	CDR3nt
NA	TRBJ2-7	TRBV20-1	TRBD2	CSASPSTSGRFTYEQYF	TGCAGTGCTAGCCCCTCCACTAGCGGGAGGTTTACCTACGAGCAGTACTTC
few	TRBJ2-7	TRBV5-1	TRBD1	CASSLDYGTGQDYEQYF	TGCGCCAGCAGCTTGGACTACGGGACAGGGCAAGACTACGAGCAGTACTTC
few	TRBJ2-1	TRBV28	TRBD2	CASSYRAGTSGRKGGYNEQFF	TGTGCCAGCAGTTACAGGGCCGGGACTAGCGGGAGGAAAGGCGGGTACAATGAGCAGTTCTTC
NA	TRBJ2-6	TRBV9	NA	CASSVDFRESGANVLTF	TGTGCCAGCAGCGTAGATTTCCGGGAGTCTGGGGCCAACGTCCTGACTTTC
NA	TRBJ1-1	TRBV5-1	NA	CASSFLQGGGTEAFF	TGCGCCAGCAGCTTCTTACAGGGAGGAGGAACTGAAGCTTTCTTT
few	TRBJ2-5	TRBV7-9	NA	CACRALAETQYF	TGTGCCTGCCGGGCCCTAGCGGAGACCCAGTACTTC
many	TRBJ1-2	TRBV28	NA	CASSLTGSYGYTF	TGTGCCAGCAGCTTGACAGGTTCCTATGGCTACACCTTC
few	TRBJ2-1	TRBV20-1	TRBD2	CSARDLVAGVYNEQFF	TGCAGTGCTAGAGATTTAGTAGCGGGAGTCTACAATGAGCAGTTCTTC
few	TRBJ2-5	TRBV12-5	NA	CASGLGPQTQYF	TGTGCTAGTGGTTTGGGCCCCCAGACCCAGTACTTC
few	TRBJ2-7	TRBV20-1	NA	CSASVTVVSYEQYF	TGCAGTGCTAGCGTAACAGTGGTCTCCTACGAGCAGTACTTC